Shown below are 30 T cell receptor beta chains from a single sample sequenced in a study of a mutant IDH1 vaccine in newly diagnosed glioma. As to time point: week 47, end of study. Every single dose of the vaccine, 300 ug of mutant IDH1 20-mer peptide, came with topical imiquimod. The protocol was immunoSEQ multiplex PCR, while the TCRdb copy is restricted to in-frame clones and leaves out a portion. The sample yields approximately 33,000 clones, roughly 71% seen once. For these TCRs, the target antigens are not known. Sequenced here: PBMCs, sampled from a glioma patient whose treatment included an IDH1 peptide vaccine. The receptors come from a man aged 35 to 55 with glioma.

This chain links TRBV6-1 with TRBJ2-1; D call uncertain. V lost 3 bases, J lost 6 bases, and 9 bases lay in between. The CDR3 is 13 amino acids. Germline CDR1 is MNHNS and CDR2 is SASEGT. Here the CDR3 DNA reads TGTGCCAGCAGTGAGGCCCCATCCAATGAGCAGTTCTTC. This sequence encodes CASSEAPSNEQFF.

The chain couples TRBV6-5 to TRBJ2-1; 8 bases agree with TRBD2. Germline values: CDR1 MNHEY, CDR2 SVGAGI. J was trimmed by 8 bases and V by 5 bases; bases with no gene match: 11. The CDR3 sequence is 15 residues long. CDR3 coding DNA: TGTGCCAGCAGTCTACGACTAGCGCGGTTGGATGAGCAGTTCTTC. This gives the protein CASSLRLARLDEQFF.

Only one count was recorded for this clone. The CDR3 coding sequence is TGTGCCAGCAGTGAAGGACCCGCGAACACTGAAGCTTTCTTT. It is translated as CASSEGPANTEAFF. The chain couples TRBV6-1 to TRBJ1-1; D is undetermined. Trimming removed 1 base at V and 1 base at J, with 7 bases between. Germline lookup yields CDR1 MNHNS and CDR2 SASEGT. This CDR3 spans 14 amino acids.

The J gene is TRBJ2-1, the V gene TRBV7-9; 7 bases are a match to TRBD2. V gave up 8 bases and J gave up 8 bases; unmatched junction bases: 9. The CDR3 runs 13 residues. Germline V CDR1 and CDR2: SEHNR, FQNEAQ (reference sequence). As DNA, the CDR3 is TGTGCCAGCCAAAAAGGGAGGGACGATGAGCAGTTCTTC. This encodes CASQKGRDDEQFF. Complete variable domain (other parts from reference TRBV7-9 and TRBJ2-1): DTGVSQNPRHKITKRGQNVTFRCDPISEHNRLYWYRQTLGQGPEFLTYFQNEAQLEKSRLLSDRFSAERPKGSFSTLEIQRTEQGDSAMYLCASQKGRDDEQFFGPGTRLTVL.

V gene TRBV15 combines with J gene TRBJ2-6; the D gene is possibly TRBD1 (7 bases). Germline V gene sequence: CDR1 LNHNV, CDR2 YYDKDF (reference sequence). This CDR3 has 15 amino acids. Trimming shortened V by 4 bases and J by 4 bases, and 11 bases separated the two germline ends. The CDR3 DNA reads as TGTGCCACCAGCACACAGGGGAGGGGGGCCAACGTCCTGACTTTC. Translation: CATSTQGRGANVLTF.

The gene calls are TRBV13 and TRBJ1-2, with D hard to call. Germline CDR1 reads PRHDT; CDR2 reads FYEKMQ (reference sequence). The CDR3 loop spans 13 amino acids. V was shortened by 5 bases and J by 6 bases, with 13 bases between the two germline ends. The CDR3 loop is CASSRGGIDGYTF. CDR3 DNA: TGTGCCAGCAGCCGAGGAGGGATCGATGGCTACACCTTC.

The CDR3 protein is CASIAGQGYEQYF. Here the CDR3 DNA reads TGCGCCAGCATAGCGGGACAGGGCTACGAGCAGTACTTC. V is TRBV10-2 and J is TRBJ2-7; a weak D match, TRBD1 (9 bases). Germline loops: CDR1 WSHSY, CDR2 SAAADI. The germline V and J ends were trimmed by 7 bases and 3 bases, with 13 bases remaining between them. The CDR3 totals 13 residues.

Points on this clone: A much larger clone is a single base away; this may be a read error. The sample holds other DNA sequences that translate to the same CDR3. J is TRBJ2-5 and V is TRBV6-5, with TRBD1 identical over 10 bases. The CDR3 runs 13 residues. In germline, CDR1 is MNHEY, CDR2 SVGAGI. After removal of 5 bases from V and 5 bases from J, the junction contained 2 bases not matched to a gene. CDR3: CASSTDRGETQYF. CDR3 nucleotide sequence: TGTGCCAGCAGTACGGACAGGGGGGAGACCCAGTACTTC.

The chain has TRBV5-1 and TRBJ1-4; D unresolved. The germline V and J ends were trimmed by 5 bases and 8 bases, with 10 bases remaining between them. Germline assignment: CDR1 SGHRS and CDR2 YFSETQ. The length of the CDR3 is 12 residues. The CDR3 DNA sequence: TGCGCCAGCAGGGACCCCCCAGAAAAACTGTTTTTT. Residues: CASRDPPEKLFF.

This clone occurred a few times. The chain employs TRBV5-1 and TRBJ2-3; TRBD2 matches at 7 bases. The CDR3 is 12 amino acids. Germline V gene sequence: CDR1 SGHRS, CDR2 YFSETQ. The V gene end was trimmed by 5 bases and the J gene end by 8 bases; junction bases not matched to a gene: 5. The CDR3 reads CASRGEGATQYF. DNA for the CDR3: TGCGCCAGCAGGGGGGAGGGAGCTACGCAGTATTTT.

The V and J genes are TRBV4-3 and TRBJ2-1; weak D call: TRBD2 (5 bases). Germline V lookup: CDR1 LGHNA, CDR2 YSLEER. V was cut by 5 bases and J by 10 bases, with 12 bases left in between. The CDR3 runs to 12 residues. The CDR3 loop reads CASSSRSGEQFF. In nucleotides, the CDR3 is TGCGCCAGCAGCTCCCGATCGGGGGAGCAGTTCTTC.

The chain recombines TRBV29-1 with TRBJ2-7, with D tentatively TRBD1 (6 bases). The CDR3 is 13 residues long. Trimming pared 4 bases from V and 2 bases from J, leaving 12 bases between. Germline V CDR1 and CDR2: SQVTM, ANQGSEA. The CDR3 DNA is TGCAGCGTTGTTTCAGGGGACACCTACGAGCAGTACTTC. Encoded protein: CSVVSGDTYEQYF.

CDR3 DNA sequence: TGCGCCAGCAGCCTGGCAGGGGGCAACGGGGAGCTGTTTTTT. The encoded protein is CASSLAGGNGELFF. This chain uses TRBV4-1 with TRBJ2-2; the match to TRBD1 covers 8 bases. Per germline, CDR1 MGHRA and CDR2 YSYEKL. The CDR3 runs 14 residues. V shed 4 bases and J 7 bases; nucleotides not matched to a gene: 5.

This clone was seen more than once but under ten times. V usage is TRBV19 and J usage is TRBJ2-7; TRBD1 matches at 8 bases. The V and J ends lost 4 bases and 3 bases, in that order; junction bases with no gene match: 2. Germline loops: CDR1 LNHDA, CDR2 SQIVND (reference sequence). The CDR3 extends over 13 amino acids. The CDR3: CASSNRGYYEQYF. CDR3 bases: TGTGCCAGTAGTAACAGGGGGTACTACGAGCAGTACTTC.

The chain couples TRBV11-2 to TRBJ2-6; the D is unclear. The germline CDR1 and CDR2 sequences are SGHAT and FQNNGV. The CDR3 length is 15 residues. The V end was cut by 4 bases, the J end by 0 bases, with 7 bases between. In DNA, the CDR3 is TGTGCCAGCAGCTACCCCGGCTCTGGGGCCAACGTCCTGACTTTC. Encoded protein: CASSYPGSGANVLTF.

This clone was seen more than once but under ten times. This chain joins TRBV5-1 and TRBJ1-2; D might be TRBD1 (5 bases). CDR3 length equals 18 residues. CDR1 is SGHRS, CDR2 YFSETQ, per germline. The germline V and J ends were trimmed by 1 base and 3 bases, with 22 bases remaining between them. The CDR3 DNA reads TGCGCCAGCAGCTTGCGGTCGGCCGGGGGAATTGGGGACTATGGCTACACCTTC. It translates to CASSLRSAGGIGDYGYTF.

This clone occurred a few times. Written as DNA, the CDR3 is TGTGCCAGCACTAGCGGGAGGACAGTCTCCTACGAGCAGTACTTC. Its protein product is CASTSGRTVSYEQYF. V gene TRBV25-1 combines with J gene TRBJ2-7, with 11 positions matching TRBD2. The CDR3 is 15 amino acids. Per the germline V gene, CDR1 is MGHDK and CDR2 is SYGVNS. With V trimmed by 7 bases and J by 0 bases, 5 bases remained unmatched.

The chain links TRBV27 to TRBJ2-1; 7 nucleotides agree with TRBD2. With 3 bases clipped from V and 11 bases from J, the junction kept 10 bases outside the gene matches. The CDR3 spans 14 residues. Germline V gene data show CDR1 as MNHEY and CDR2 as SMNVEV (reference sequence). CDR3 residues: CASSFEGGGSQQFF. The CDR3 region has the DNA TGTGCCAGCAGTTTTGAGGGCGGCGGGAGCCAGCAGTTCTTC.

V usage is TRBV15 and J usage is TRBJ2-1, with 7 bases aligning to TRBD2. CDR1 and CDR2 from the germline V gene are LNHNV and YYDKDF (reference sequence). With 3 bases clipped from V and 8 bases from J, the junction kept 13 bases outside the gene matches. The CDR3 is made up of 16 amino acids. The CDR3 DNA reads TGTGCCACCAGCAGGAGGTTGCGGGAGTTCGGCGATGAGCAGTTCTTC. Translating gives CATSRRLREFGDEQFF.

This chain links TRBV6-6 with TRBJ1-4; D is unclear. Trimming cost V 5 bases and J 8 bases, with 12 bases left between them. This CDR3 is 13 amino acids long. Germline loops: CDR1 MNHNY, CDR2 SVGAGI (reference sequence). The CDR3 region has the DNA TGTGCCAGCAGTCGCACGTGGGGAGAAAAACTGTTTTTT. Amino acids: CASSRTWGEKLFF.

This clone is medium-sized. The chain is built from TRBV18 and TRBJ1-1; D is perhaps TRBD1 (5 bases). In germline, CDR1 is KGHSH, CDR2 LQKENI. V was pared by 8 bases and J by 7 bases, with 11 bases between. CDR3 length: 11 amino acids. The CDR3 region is CASRRGDEAFF. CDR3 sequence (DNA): TGTGCCAGCCGACGGGGGGATGAAGCTTTCTTT.

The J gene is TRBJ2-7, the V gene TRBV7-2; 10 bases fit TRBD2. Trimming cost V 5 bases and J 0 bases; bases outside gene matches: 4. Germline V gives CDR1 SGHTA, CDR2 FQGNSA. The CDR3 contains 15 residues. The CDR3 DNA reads TGTGCCAGCAGCACCCTAGCGGGAGCCTCCTACGAGCAGTACGTC. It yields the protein CASSTLAGASYEQYV.

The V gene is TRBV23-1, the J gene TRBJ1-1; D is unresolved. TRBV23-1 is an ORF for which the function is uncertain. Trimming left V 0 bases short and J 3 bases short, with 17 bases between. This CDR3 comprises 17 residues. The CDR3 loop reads CASSQSRREVSDTEAFF. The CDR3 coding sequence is TGCGCCAGCAGTCAATCGAGACGGGAAGTATCTGACACTGAAGCTTTCTTT.

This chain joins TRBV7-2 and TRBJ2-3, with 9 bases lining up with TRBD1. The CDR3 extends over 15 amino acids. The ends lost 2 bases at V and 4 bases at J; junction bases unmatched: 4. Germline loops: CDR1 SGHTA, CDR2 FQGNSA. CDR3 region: CASSLSQGAADTQYF. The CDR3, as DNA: TGTGCCAGCAGCTTATCACAGGGGGCGGCAGATACGCAGTATTTT.

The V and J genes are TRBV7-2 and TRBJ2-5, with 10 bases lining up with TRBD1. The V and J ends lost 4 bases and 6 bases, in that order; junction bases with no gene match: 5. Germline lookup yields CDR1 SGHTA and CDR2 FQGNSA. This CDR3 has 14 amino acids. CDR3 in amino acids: CASSSGTGEKTQYF. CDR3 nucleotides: TGTGCCAGCAGCTCTGGGACAGGGGAAAAGACCCAGTACTTC.

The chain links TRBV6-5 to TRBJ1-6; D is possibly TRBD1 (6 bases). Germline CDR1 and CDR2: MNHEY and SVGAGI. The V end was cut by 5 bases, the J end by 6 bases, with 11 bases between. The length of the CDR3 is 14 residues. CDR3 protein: CASSTRTVNSPLHF. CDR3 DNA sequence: TGTGCCAGCAGTACCCGGACAGTTAATTCACCCCTCCACTTT.

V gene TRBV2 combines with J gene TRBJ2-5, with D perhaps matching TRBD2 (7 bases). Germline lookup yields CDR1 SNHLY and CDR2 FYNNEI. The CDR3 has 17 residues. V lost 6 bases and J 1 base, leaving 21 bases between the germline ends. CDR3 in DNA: TGTGCCAGCAGCTCCCTCCAGGGGAGGGCCTCCCAAGAGACCCAGTACTTC. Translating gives CASSSLQGRASQETQYF.

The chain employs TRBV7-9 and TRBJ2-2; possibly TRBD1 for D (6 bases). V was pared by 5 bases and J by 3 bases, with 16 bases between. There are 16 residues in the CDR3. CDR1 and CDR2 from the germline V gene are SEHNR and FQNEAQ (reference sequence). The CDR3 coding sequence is TGTGCCAGCAGCCCACCCCATGAGGGGGACACCGGGGAGCTGTTTTTT. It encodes CASSPPHEGDTGELFF.

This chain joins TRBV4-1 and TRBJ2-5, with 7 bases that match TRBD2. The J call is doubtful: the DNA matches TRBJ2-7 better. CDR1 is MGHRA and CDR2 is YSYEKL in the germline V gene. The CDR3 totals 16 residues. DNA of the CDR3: TGCGCCAGCAGCCAGAGAGCCGGGACTAACTCCTACGAGCAGTACTTC. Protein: CASSQRAGTNSYEQYF.

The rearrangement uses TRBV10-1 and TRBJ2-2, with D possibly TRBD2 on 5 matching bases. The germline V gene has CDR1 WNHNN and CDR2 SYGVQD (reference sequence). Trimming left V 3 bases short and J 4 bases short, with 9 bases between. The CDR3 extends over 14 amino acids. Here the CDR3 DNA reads TGCGCCAGCAGTGAACGGGGAACCACCGGGGAGCTGTTTTTT. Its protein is CASSERGTTGELFF.